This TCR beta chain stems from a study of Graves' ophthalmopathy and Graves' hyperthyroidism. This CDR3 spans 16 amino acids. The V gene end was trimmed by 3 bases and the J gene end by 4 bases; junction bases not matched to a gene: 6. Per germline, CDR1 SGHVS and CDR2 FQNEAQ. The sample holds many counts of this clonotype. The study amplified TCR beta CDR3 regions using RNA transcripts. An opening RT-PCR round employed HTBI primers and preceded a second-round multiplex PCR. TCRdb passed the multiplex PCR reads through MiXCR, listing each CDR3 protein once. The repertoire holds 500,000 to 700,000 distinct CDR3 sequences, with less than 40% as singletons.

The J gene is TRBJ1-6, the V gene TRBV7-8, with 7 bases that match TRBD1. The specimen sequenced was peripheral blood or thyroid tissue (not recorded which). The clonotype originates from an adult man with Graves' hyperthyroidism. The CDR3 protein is CASSLSEGAYNSPLHF. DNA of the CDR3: TGTGCCAGCAGCTTGAGTGAGGGGGCGTATAATTCACCCCTCCACTTT.